This record looks at one T cell receptor beta chain sequence and its context. Data came from immunoSEQ multiplex PCR; TCRdb stores just in-frame clones and leaves some out. The profile covers roughly 160,000 clones, with about 90% appearing a single time and 7% taken by the ten largest. The ends lost 6 bases at V and 8 bases at J; junction bases unmatched: 4. Germline V gene data show CDR1 as MNHEY and CDR2 as SVGAGI. The CDR3 sequence is 13 residues long. The data are from a study of blood T cell repertoires in COVID-19. Study information: T cells, B-cell-depleted T cells, or PBMCs supplied cDNA or gDNA.

The study recruited people aged roughly 18 to 100 years across roughly 25 US areas. Cohort 3 recovered donors had two negative PCRs, clearance, or symptom resolution. This sequence was found in a woman between 45 and 65 years old who had recovered from COVID-19. The sequenced sample was PBMCs or T cells enriched from blood (not recorded which). This chain joins TRBV6-5 and TRBJ2-1; 10 nucleotides agree with TRBD1. The CDR3 reads CASRPGTGDEQFF. DNA of the CDR3: TGTGCCAGCAGGCCCGGGACAGGGGATGAGCAGTTCTTC.